This TCR beta chain appears in the sequencing data of a study of cytomegalovirus exposure and HLA in healthy donors (dated by TCRdb to 2015 to 2018). Context from the whole study: An earlier analysis of 587 of the donors reported 250 to 300 Gb of sequence data and more than 90 million unique TCR beta sequences from some 180 million T cells. To predict cytomegalovirus infection status, the study brought together high-throughput TCR immunosequencing, statistical association of individual TCRs with disease status, and machine learning. The study was designed to test whether signatures of past pathogen exposure could be identified by cataloging public T cell receptors. On average, over 200,000 unique TCR beta nucleotide sequences were sequenced per donor among a few hundred genotyped donors of the cohort, with 15% to 20% of those sequences being non-productive. Four or five DR-DQ haplotypes were handled as single units for association and clustering, since linkage in the cohort was strong. Both class I and class II loci were covered by HLA typing, at four-digit resolution. A later analysis re-examined previously published TCR beta repertoires from just over 650 donors and added high-resolution HLA genotyping to investigate patterns of TCR occurrence. In the later analysis, no new phenotypic data were used to find candidate immune exposures; instead, reliance was placed on TCR beta sequences and their occurrence across donors. Approximately 300 gigabases of sequencing data and tens of millions of unique TCR sequences were included in an early release covering several hundred HLA-typed donors. Along with the 666-subject first cohort, a separate validation cohort of over a hundred different subjects was used. Donor age, sex, ethnicity and CMV serostatus were compiled together with the repertoire data. An earlier analysis of about 620 of the donors applied high-throughput TCR beta sequencing to assess whether each TCR beta V gene segment acted as functional or pseudogenic. Among the approximately 400 genotyped donors, more than 70% belonged to the genetic ancestry cluster associated with self-reported Caucasian donors. In a later genetic analysis, genome-wide SNP genotypes for 398 of the 666 donors were used, and that subset was treated as a discovery cohort. The number of donors typed differed by locus, with about 629-640 for A, B, C, DRB1 and DQB1, roughly 520 for DQA1, 600 to 610 for DPA1, and roughly 450 for DPB1. Every discovery cohort repertoire had been produced on one sequencing platform. The study used immunosequencing to profile the T cell repertoires of some 600 subjects and linked those repertoires to cytomegalovirus serostatus. Broader findings and caveats from the paper: Three of the identified cytomegalovirus-associated TCR beta chains were confirmed in vitro to be specific for cytomegalovirus antigens. In a later genetic analysis, a missense DCLRE1C variant was associated with V-gene and J-gene trimming of TCR beta chains, and the association was replicated in an independent cohort. In the study, roughly 160 TCR beta chains were listed as associated with cytomegalovirus. Only TCR beta chains were sequenced in this cohort, and the absence of alpha or paired-chain data limited detectable features. A cluster of highly shared sequence variants was judged likely to be a technical artifact of the sequencing pipeline. Because counts were too low, roughly 18 rarely observed V segments, including chromosome 9 orphons, were left out of the earlier analysis of 587 of the donors. Most TCR sequences were observed very rarely across donors, whereas some public TCRs were present in many individuals. Cytomegalovirus status was reported to be diagnosed by the classifier with high specificity and sensitivity in both the original and validation cohorts. Immune exposure information for the cohort was limited to CMV serostatus. In an earlier analysis of about 550 of the donors, most TCR beta V segments were observed in productive rearrangements about 90% or about 30% of the time, broadly matching IMGT annotations. According to a later analysis, parvovirus B19, influenza, CMV and Epstein-Barr virus appeared linked to several top co-occurrence clusters. A further reported finding was that TCR beta sequences accurately predicted the HLA-A and HLA-B alleles for most subjects in the first cohort. Specific HLA alleles were associated with 15,000 to 20,000 TCR beta sequences at a false discovery rate of 0.05 in a later analysis. According to a later genetic analysis, donors in an Asian-associated ancestry cluster had fewer N-insertions in productive TCRs than the roughly 670-donor mean. Sequencing depth was assumed to be roughly uniform across donors in the presence/absence analyses, though that assumption may not hold. Some IMGT-functional V segments, including TRBV6-2 and TRBV6-3, could not be distinguished by the 87-base-pair reads and were therefore excluded. The authors suggested that the approach could potentially be generalized to other disease states and immunological phenotypes. In a later analysis, HLA-associated TCR beta chains showed more clonal expansion and lower generation probabilities than non-associated chains that were equally common. In a later analysis, the rate of TCR association differed among HLA loci, with DRB1 alleles having the most associated TCRs and HLA-C alleles having the fewest. Most CMV-associated TCR beta chains appeared to be HLA-restricted in a later analysis, and the HLA associations seemed to be driven largely by CMV exposure. Correlated functional status among segregating V segments might be attributable to linkage disequilibrium, but an unknown experimental factor could not be ruled out. HLA typing was unavailable for some donors at each locus, so association tests used only the typed subset. When HLA alleles, especially DR and DQ, strongly co-occurred, attributing TCR associations to individual alleles was difficult.

The cohort comprised 670 or so healthy bone marrow donors. Cohort members were all nominally healthy when sampled, although unrecorded immune exposures were likely present. The donor was CMV seronegative and belonged to the group of several hundred seronegative cohort members. Every donor gave a peripheral blood sample, and the peripheral blood mononuclear cells from that sample were used for TCR beta sequencing. Genomic DNA extraction from the blood cell samples was performed with the Qiagen DNeasy Blood Extraction Kit. A remark on this clone: No antigen is known for it. Per-base quality was not reported, and no clone a single base away is much larger than it.

The germline ends are 11 bases apart after V is trimmed by 3 bases and J by 5 bases. The germline V gene sets CDR1 to SGHRS and CDR2 to YFSETQ. The cysteine opens and the phenylalanine closes a CDR3 of 13 amino acids. Here the CDR3 DNA is all that survives: 39 bases in frame from base 1. The method behind the library was the immunoSEQ multiplex PCR assay. A mixture of 60 forward primers for TCR Vbeta segments and 13 reverse primers for TCR Jbeta segments was used in the multiplex PCR. Amplification of the CDR3 region of rearranged TCR beta genes was performed with a multiplex PCR assay on genomic DNA. The amplified TCR beta libraries were sequenced on the Illumina HiSeq System as 87-base-pair reads. From the authors' description of their analysis: A later analysis counted 65 million to 90 million unique TCR beta chains across the 690 or so repertoires, and some 11 million of these chains were shared by at least two donors. Raw reads were error-corrected and collapsed into unique sequences with a nearest-neighbor algorithm that merged closely related sequences to remove PCR and sequencing errors. V, D and J gene segments were assigned by aligning CDR3 sequences to IMGT reference sequences. For a sequence to be retained, a match of at least six nucleotides to both a V gene segment and a J gene segment was required. Rearrangements were classified as productive when the CDR3 lacked stop codons and remained in frame with V and J, and all other rearrangements were classified as non-productive. Following IMGT convention, CDR3 was defined as the stretch from the second conserved V-encoded cysteine to the conserved J-encoded phenylalanine. Sequences without an unambiguous match to a single V gene segment were excluded from the earlier analysis of 450 to 750 of the donors. In an earlier analysis of a few hundred of the donors, V segments were called functional above 56.7% productive rearrangements and were called segregating when the between-donor standard deviation exceeded 5%. To diagnose cytomegalovirus status from the catalog of TCR beta chain sequences, a statistical classification framework was built. In a later analysis, V and J genes were assigned by comparing TCR nucleotide sequences against IMGT/GENE-DB human TR gene sequences. In a later analysis, CDR3 sequences and most-parsimonious VDJ recombination scenarios were assigned using the TCRdist pipeline. In a later analysis, each TCR beta chain was defined by its CDR3 amino acid sequence together with its V-gene family, and reads without a unique V-gene family were excluded. A later analysis removed roughly 590 highly shared, low-generation-probability nucleotide sequences to deal with suspected cross-contamination and a sequencing artifact. In a later analysis, a clonal expansion index for each public chain was calculated from normalized within-repertoire ranks of inferred template counts. Generation probabilities in a later analysis came from a VDJ recombination model fitted to out-of-frame rearrangements, and those results were checked against IGoR. In a later analysis, hypergeometric tests were used to score TCR-TCR, TCR-HLA and TCR-CMV co-occurrence, with a repertoire-size bias correction applied to TCR pairs. A later analysis estimated false discovery rates by permuting HLA or CMV assignments 20 times. In a later analysis, co-occurring TCRs were grouped using DBSCAN, and TCRdist sequence similarity was added for clustering within HLA-allele-positive subsets. Repertoires with fewer than 30,000 or more than 120,000 public chains were left out of co-occurrence clustering, as were several repertoires with anomalous nucleotide sharing. TCRdb holds this immuneACCESS table with in-frame rearrangements only. Some clones are missing; in checked studies, unresolved V genes explain under half, and the rest has no known cause. The V and J calls and the clone size are those of that table, but D and trimming were determined from the DNA. The sample records over 100,000 clones, about 78% of which are singletons. Over 1.2% of the sample lies in the top ten.

Recombination linked TRBV5-1 to TRBJ2-5; the D gene lacks a confident call. The receptor was derived from a female donor in good health and CMV-seronegative. Sequenced material: PBMCs. The nucleotides read TGCGCCAGCAGCTCACGGCTGCGGGAGACCCAGTACTTC. This sequence encodes CASSSRLRETQYF.